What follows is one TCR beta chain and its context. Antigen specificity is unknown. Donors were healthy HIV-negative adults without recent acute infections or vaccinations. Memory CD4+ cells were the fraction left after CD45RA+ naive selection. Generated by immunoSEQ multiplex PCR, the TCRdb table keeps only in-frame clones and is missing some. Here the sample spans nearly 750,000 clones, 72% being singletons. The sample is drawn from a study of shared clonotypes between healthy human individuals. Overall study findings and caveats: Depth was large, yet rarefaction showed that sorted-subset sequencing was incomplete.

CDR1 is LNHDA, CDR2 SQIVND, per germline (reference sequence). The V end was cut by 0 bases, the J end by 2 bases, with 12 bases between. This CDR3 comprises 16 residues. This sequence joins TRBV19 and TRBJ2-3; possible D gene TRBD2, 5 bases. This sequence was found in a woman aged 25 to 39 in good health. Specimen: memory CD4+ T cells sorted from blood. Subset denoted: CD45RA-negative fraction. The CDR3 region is CASSIDSGTHTDTQYF. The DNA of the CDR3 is TGTGCCAGTAGTATAGACAGCGGTACCCACACAGATACGCAGTATTTT.